This passage covers 23 T cell receptor beta chains from one sample sequenced in a study of tumor-infiltrating lymphocytes in primary liver carcinoma. It was unsorted whole blood that yielded blood RNA, and germline DNA was also extracted. A constant-region primer primed TCR beta cDNA synthesis from roughly 520 ng of total RNA. Construction of TCR beta libraries relied on three successive nested multiplex PCR rounds employing slightly modified ARM-PCR. TRBV1-TRBV30 forward primers paired with a C-beta reverse primer were used in the first two PCR rounds, which ran around 10 cycles each. One entry per CDR3 protein results from TCRdb running MiXCR on the multiplex PCR reads. Seen here are fewer than 350,000 distinct CDR3 sequences, approximately 65% observed once, and the top ten hold roughly 8.9%. Sequences were obtained from peripheral blood. The receptors were sampled from a man aged 40-49 years with primary liver carcinoma and hepatitis B virus infection.

The rearrangement joins TRBV20-1 to TRBJ2-3; 11 bases map to TRBD2. The length of the CDR3 is 15 residues. J was trimmed by 4 bases and V by 6 bases; bases with no gene match: 9. Germline CDR1 and CDR2: DFQATT and SNEGSKA (reference sequence). CDR3 in amino acids: CSATALAGVADTQYF. CDR3 in DNA: TGCAGTGCCACGGCACTAGCGGGAGTAGCAGATACGCAGTATTTT.

This clonotype was seen only once. A junction boundary mismatches the germline segment, possibly from a read error. The chain uses TRBV10-3 and TRBJ2-1, with 15 bases that match TRBD2. The CDR3 runs 13 residues. CDR1 and CDR2 (germline): ENHRY, SYGVKD. The CDR3 sequence is CAIGTSGRNEQLF. The DNA of the CDR3 is TGTGCCATCGGGACTAGCGGGAGGAATGAGCAGCTCTTC.

Regarding this clonotype: The junction departs from the called germline gene at one end, perhaps through a read error. The rearrangement links TRBV5-6 to TRBJ2-5, with 7 nucleotides matching TRBD2. The CDR3 length is 14 residues. CDR1 is SGHDT and CDR2 is YYEEEE in the germline V gene. CDR3 protein: CANSFRTSQETQYF. CDR3 DNA: TGTGCCAACAGCTTCAGGACTAGCCAAGAGACCCAGTACTTC.

The rearrangement links TRBV10-2 to TRBJ2-7, with D tentatively TRBD1 or TRBD2 (5 bases each). The V gene lost 8 bases and the J gene lost 3 bases, with 23 bases spanning the gap. CDR1 is WSHSY, CDR2 SAAADI, per germline. The CDR3 is 16 residues long. DNA for the CDR3: TGCGCCAGCCCGTGGGATAGGGAGCAGGGTCTCTACGAGCAGTACTTC. Its translation is CASPWDREQGLYEQYF.

There are a few counts of this clonotype. A much larger clone differs by one base, so this may be a read error. The CDR3 end shows no conserved phenylalanine or tryptophan, and so a read error is likely. The chain combines TRBV6-6 with TRBJ2-6; no clear D. This CDR3 is built from 14 residues. Germline V gives CDR1 MNHNY, CDR2 SVGAGI (reference sequence). Trimming shortened V by 5 bases and J by 0 bases, and 5 bases separated the two germline ends. The CDR3 coding sequence is TGTGCCAGCAGTGGTAACTCTGGGGCCAACGTCCTGACTTTG. Its protein product is CASSGNSGANVLTL.

This clonotype appeared a few times. The V and J genes are TRBV30 and TRBJ2-1; D remains ambiguous. The CDR3 covers 12 residues. From germline, CDR1 is GTSNPN and CDR2 SVGIG (reference sequence). The ends were cut back, 0 bases at V and 11 bases at J, with 11 bases in the middle. CDR3 bases: TGTGCCTGGAGTGTAAGACAAACCAAGCAGTTCTTC. This gives the protein CAWSVRQTKQFF. Complete variable domain (other parts from reference TRBV30 and TRBJ2-1): SQTIHQWPATLVQPVGSPLSLECTVEGTSNPNLYWYRQAAGRGLQLLFYSVGIGQISSEVPQNLSASRPQDRQFILSSKKLLLSDSGFYLCAWSVRQTKQFFGPGTRLTVL.

V and J are TRBV2 and TRBJ2-3; D call uncertain. V gave up 0 bases and J gave up 4 bases, with 11 bases separating them. The germline V gene encodes CDR1 SNHLY and CDR2 FYNNEI. This CDR3 region has 15 residues. CDR3 in DNA: TGTGCCAGCAGTGAAGCGAACGCCCTGGCAGATACGCAGTATTTT. Its translation is CASSEANALADTQYF. Together with reference TRBV2 and TRBJ2-3, the CDR3 gives the full variable domain: EPEVTQTPSHQVTQMGQEVILRCVPISNHLYFYWYRQILGQKVEFLVSFYNNEISEKSEIFDDQFSVERPDGSNFTLKIRSTKLEDSAMYFCASSEANALADTQYFGPGTRLTVL.

This clonotype was picked up many times. The genes are TRBV11-2 and TRBJ2-3; no clear D gene. Germline values: CDR1 SGHAT, CDR2 FQNNGV. The length of the CDR3 is 15 residues. V lost 7 bases to trimming and J lost 1 base, with 15 bases between them. As DNA, the CDR3 is TGTGCCAGCACCCCCCTCGGGTCGGGCACAGATACGCAGTATTTT. It yields the protein CASTPLGSGTDTQYF. The full variable domain, its missing parts supplied by reference TRBV11-2 and TRBJ2-3, is EAGVAQSPRYKIIEKRQSVAFWCNPISGHATLYWYQQILGQGPKLLIQFQNNGVVDDSQLPKDRFSAERLKGVDSTLKIQPAKLEDSAVYLCASTPLGSGTDTQYFGPGTRLTVL.

About this clonotype itself: A read error may account for a junction end that differs from germline. The chain recombines TRBV10-3 with TRBJ2-1; D is uncertain. The CDR3 is 12 residues long. The germline CDR1 and CDR2 sequences are ENHRY and SYGVKD. The CDR3 DNA is TGTACCATCAAGGGCGCAGACAATGAGCAGTTCTTC. Its protein product is CTIKGADNEQFF.

CDR3 in amino acids: CASSSYGRPNSPLHF. The CDR3 DNA sequence: TGTGCCAGCAGCTCTTACGGACGGCCGAATTCACCCCTCCACTTT. The chain joins TRBV5-4 to TRBJ1-6, with no clear D. V was cut by 3 bases and J by 7 bases, with 14 bases left in between. This CDR3 is 15 amino acids long. In germline, CDR1 is SGHNT, CDR2 YYREEE (reference sequence).

Points on this clonotype: A much larger clone lies one base from this, so it may be a read error. This chain joins TRBV6-1 and TRBJ2-7; the D is unclear. The CDR3 loop spans 11 amino acids. Trimming cost V 3 bases and J 10 bases, with 10 bases left between them. Germline loops: CDR1 MNHNS, CDR2 SASEGT. This chain's CDR3 is CASSDNRDQYF. The CDR3 DNA follows: TGTGCCAGCAGTGACAATCGCGACCAGTACTTC.

In regard to this clonotype: The junction does not match germline at one end; this may be a read error. The chain joins TRBV11-2 to TRBJ2-2, with D possibly matching TRBD2 (5 bases). Germline assignment: CDR1 SGHAT and CDR2 FQNNGV. The CDR3 extends over 16 amino acids. The CDR3 nucleotides are TGTGTCAGCAGCTTAGATTGGAGCGGCACTACCAGGGAGCTGTTTTTT. It translates to CVSSLDWSGTTRELFF.

With regard to this clonotype: A single base separates this from a much larger clone, so it may be a read error. The chain combines TRBV6-1 with TRBJ2-1; D possibly corresponds to TRBD1 (6 bases). CDR1 is MNHNS, CDR2 SASEGT, per germline. The CDR3 runs to 17 residues. V was trimmed by 5 bases and J by 2 bases, leaving 19 bases between them. The chain's CDR3 is CASSQKTGTTPYNEQFF. The CDR3 nucleotides read TGTGCCAGCAGTCAAAAAACCGGGACAACCCCCTACAATGAGCAGTTCTTC.

The chain couples TRBV5-4 to TRBJ2-5; possible D gene TRBD2, 7 bases. The length of the CDR3 is 14 residues. V lost 3 bases to trimming and J lost 5 bases, with 14 bases between them. Germline V gene lookup returns CDR1 SGHNT and CDR2 YYREEE (reference sequence). The CDR3 nucleotides are TGTGCCAGCAGCTCCGGGGGGCAGTTTGAGACCCAGTACTTC. Its translation: CASSSGGQFETQYF.

There are many counts of this clonotype. The chain combines TRBV29-1 with TRBJ2-1, with TRBD1 matching 8 bases. Germline V gene sequence: CDR1 SQVTM, CDR2 ANQGSEA. The CDR3 sequence is 14 residues long. Trimming cost V 1 base and J 9 bases; bases outside gene matches: 8. This CDR3 reads CSVEVMQGASEQFF. In nucleotides, the CDR3 is TGCAGCGTTGAAGTGATGCAGGGGGCGAGTGAGCAGTTCTTC.

The chain has TRBV28 and TRBJ2-7; no clear D. CDR3 length: 13 amino acids. Between the trimmed V and J ends, which lost 6 bases and 3 bases, there was a span of 12 bases. Germline loops: CDR1 MDHEN, CDR2 SYDVKM. This chain's CDR3 is CASSLTPFYEQYF. In DNA form, the CDR3 reads TGTGCCAGCAGCCTGACTCCTTTCTACGAGCAGTACTTC. The variable domain in full, with the rest retrieved from reference TRBV28 and TRBJ2-7, is DVKVTQSSRYLVKRTGEKVFLECVQDMDHENMFWYRQDPGLGLRLIYFSYDVKMKEKGDIPEGYSVSREKKERFSLILESASTNQTSMYLCASSLTPFYEQYFGPGTRLTVT.

The chain joins TRBV10-3 to TRBJ1-3; TRBD1 matches 7 bases. Trimming removed 0 bases from V and 4 bases from J; junction bases left unmatched: 3. Germline CDR1 ENHRY, CDR2 SYGVKD. The CDR3 sequence is 15 residues long. CDR3 coding DNA: TGTGCCATCAGTGAGTCGGGACAGTCAGGAAACACCATATATTTT. Protein sequence: CAISESGQSGNTIYF.

Turning to this clonotype: This may be a read error, as it is one base from a much larger clone. It is likely a read error, because the conserved phenylalanine at the end of the CDR3 is missing. This sequence joins TRBV5-4 and TRBJ2-5, with TRBD1 matching 8 bases. The CDR3 covers 13 residues. The V segment lost 5 bases and the J segment 5 bases; nucleotides outside the gene matches: 5. Germline CDR1 is SGHNT and CDR2 is YYREEE (reference sequence). This CDR3 reads CASRSGGAETQYL. The CDR3 DNA is TGTGCCAGCAGGTCAGGGGGCGCCGAGACCCAGTACCTC.

A note on this clonotype: Possible read error: a much larger clone is one base away. V usage is TRBV2 and J usage is TRBJ2-3; the match to TRBD1 covers 7 bases. From germline, CDR1 is SNHLY and CDR2 FYNNEI. The CDR3 consists of 12 residues. The V and J ends lost 7 bases and 8 bases, in that order; junction bases with no gene match: 6. This CDR3 reads CASNDRAATQYF. The CDR3 bases are TGTGCCAGCAATGACAGGGCGGCTACGCAGTATTTT.

Worth noting for this clonotype: Germline and junction disagree at one end, which may indicate a read error. The chain is built from TRBV6-5 and TRBJ1-6, with D possibly being TRBD1 (5 bases). Germline values: CDR1 MNHEY, CDR2 SVGAGI. CDR3 size: 18 residues. This CDR3 reads CASSYAIPGEGHNSPLRF. CDR3 coding DNA: TGTGCCAGCAGTTACGCAATTCCGGGGGAAGGGCATAATTCACCCCTCCGCTTT.

Remarks on this clonotype: Mismatch with germline at one junction end may stem from a read error. The chain recombines TRBV11-2 with TRBJ2-2; weak D call: TRBD1 (6 bases). In germline, CDR1 is SGHAT, CDR2 FQNNGV. The CDR3 is made up of 16 amino acids. This CDR3 is CASSLGYRVNTGEPFF. In DNA, the CDR3 is TGTGCCAGCAGCTTAGGGTACAGGGTTAACACCGGGGAGCCGTTTTTT.

This clonotype was counted once. This chain connects TRBV18 to TRBJ1-4; D is unresolved. CDR1 is KGHSH and CDR2 is LQKENI in the germline V gene. CDR3 size: 11 residues. Trimming removed 2 bases from V and 8 bases from J, with 3 bases in between. The CDR3 DNA reads TGTGCCAGCTCACCAAAGGAAAAACTGTTTTTT. The encoded protein is CASSPKEKLFF.

This chain links TRBV2 with TRBJ2-3; the D gene is possibly TRBD1 (6 bases). The CDR3 sequence is 15 residues long. The V gene lost 5 bases and the J gene lost 6 bases, with 18 bases spanning the gap. Germline CDR1 is SNHLY and CDR2 is FYNNEI. CDR3 sequence: CASSPEGVSGDTQYF. DNA of the CDR3: TGTGCCAGCAGTCCCGAGGGGGTTTCGGGGGATACGCAGTATTTT.